Each of the 10 T cell receptor beta chains below was sequenced from the same sample in a study of blood T cell repertoires in COVID-19. Repertoires were generated with immunoSEQ multiplex PCR, while TCRdb's copy carries only in-frame clones and drops some. The sample comprises some 70,000 clones, 70% to 85% of which are singletons, and 6.6% rests with the top ten. Specimen: peripheral blood. The receptors here all came from a man in his 60s with acute or convalescent COVID-19.

V gene TRBV3-1 (or the pseudogene TRBV3-2) combines with J gene TRBJ2-3, with D possibly matching TRBD1 (5 bases). Trimming shortened V by 5 bases and J by 6 bases, and 12 bases separated the two germline ends. The CDR3 has 13 amino acids. Germline values: CDR1 LGHDT, CDR2 YNNKEL (reference sequence). The CDR3 loop is CASSDPGRDTQYF. The CDR3 DNA is TGTGCCAGCAGCGACCCAGGGCGGGATACGCAGTATTTT.

The chain is built from TRBV7-2 and TRBJ2-7; D gene uncertain. This CDR3 contains 14 residues. Per germline, CDR1 SGHTA and CDR2 FQGNSA. Trimming removed 1 base at V and 0 bases at J, with 7 bases between. The CDR3 DNA reads as TGTGCCAGCAGCTTAGATCGCAGCTCCTACGAGCAGTACTTC. Translated: CASSLDRSSYEQYF.

The chain joins TRBV5-6 to TRBJ1-5; TRBD1 matches 7 bases. Germline loops: CDR1 SGHDT, CDR2 YYEEEE. Trimming took 3 bases from V and 6 from J; bases not matched to a gene: 6. The CDR3 has 14 residues. The CDR3: CASSSDRAFQPQHF. The CDR3 region has the DNA TGTGCCAGCAGCTCCGACAGGGCTTTTCAGCCCCAGCATTTT. Based on the CDR3 plus reference TRBV5-6 and TRBJ1-5, the full variable domain is DAGVTQSPTHLIKTRGQQVTLRCSPKSGHDTVSWYQQALGQGPQFIFQYYEEEERQRGNFPDRFSGHQFPNYSSELNVNALLLGDSALYLCASSSDRAFQPQHFGDGTRLSIL.

V is TRBV2 and J is TRBJ1-5; a weak D match, TRBD1 (5 bases). Germline assignment: CDR1 SNHLY and CDR2 FYNNEI. This CDR3 is 13 amino acids long. Trimming stripped 4 bases from V and 4 bases from J, with 8 bases between. The CDR3 coding sequence is TGTGCCAGCAGTGTTGACAGAAATCAGCCCCAGCATTTT. As protein: CASSVDRNQPQHF.

The chain has TRBV18 and TRBJ2-7; 9 bases align to TRBD1. The CDR3 is 13 amino acids. CDR1 KGHSH and CDR2 LQKENI come from the germline V gene. V lost 5 bases to trimming and J lost 6 bases; unmatched junction nucleotides: 5. CDR3 in DNA: TGTGCCAGCTCATCGGGACAGGGTGCCGAGCAGTACGTC. This sequence encodes CASSSGQGAEQYV.

CDR3 amino acids: CAFRDRGPLVNEKLFF. CDR3 sequence (DNA): TGTGCCTTCCGGGACAGGGGGCCTCTAGTTAATGAAAAACTGTTTTTT. The V and J genes are TRBV30 and TRBJ1-4; 12 bases are shared with TRBD1. The CDR3 consists of 16 residues. Germline CDR1 reads GTSNPN; CDR2 reads SVGIG (reference sequence). V was clipped by 7 bases and J by 4 bases; unmatched bases: 10.

The V and J genes are TRBV6-5 and TRBJ1-1; a possible D gene is TRBD1 (6 bases). Germline V lookup: CDR1 MNHEY, CDR2 SVGAGI. Trimming removed 6 bases from V and 7 bases from J, with 9 bases in between. The CDR3 is 11 residues long. CDR3 protein: CASSRGVEAFF. The CDR3 region has the DNA TGTGCCAGCAGCAGGGGTGTTGAAGCTTTCTTT.

This clone was detected only a few times. This chain connects TRBV9 to TRBJ1-6; 7 bases map to TRBD1. V gave up 4 bases and J gave up 7 bases; unmatched junction bases: 2. This CDR3 has 13 amino acids. Germline V lookup: CDR1 SGDLS, CDR2 YYNGEE. CDR3 protein: CASSSQGNSPLHF. For the CDR3, the DNA is TGTGCCAGCAGCTCACAGGGGAATTCACCCCTCCACTTT.

DNA for the CDR3: TGTGCCAGCTCACCCAACAAGGTCGGGGGGCATACTAGCACAGATACGCAGTATTTT. Its translation is CASSPNKVGGHTSTDTQYF. V usage is TRBV18 and J usage is TRBJ2-3; tentative D call: TRBD2 (7 bases). This CDR3 is built from 19 residues. Germline CDR1 and CDR2: KGHSH and LQKENI. The V end was cut by 3 bases, the J end by 0 bases, with 22 bases between.

This sequence joins TRBV15 and TRBJ1-2; D is possibly TRBD1 (5 bases). Trimming removed 1 base at V and 8 bases at J, with 11 bases between. The CDR3 is 13 amino acids. Germline V gene lookup returns CDR1 LNHNV and CDR2 YYDKDF (reference sequence). CDR3 in DNA: TGTGCCACCAGCAGAGCGCAGGGTGAGGGCTACACCTTC. This encodes CATSRAQGEGYTF.